Listed here are 9 T cell receptor beta chains from one sample, sequenced in a study of monozygotic twins with inflammatory bowel disease (dated by TCRdb to the late 2010s). Libraries were built with 5' RACE. Instrument on record: Illumina HiSeq 2500. One entry per CDR3 protein sequence results from the TCRdb reprocessing of the reads, with DNA left out. The record for this sample contains about 130,000 distinct CDR3 sequences. In total, the top ten clones hold roughly 1.2% of the sample. Specimen: blood. The receptors originated from a human donor with ulcerative colitis or Crohn's disease, or a healthy co-twin of an affected twin (not recorded which).

This rearrangement joins TRBV25-1 to TRBJ2-7. Germline V gene lookup returns CDR1 MGHDK and CDR2 SYGVNS. The CDR3 is 12 amino acids. The CDR3 region is CASSEWDYEQYF.

The genes are TRBV20-1 and TRBJ2-3; with no DNA, the TCRdb D assignment of TRBD2 cannot be verified. This CDR3 region has 13 residues. CDR1 DFQATT and CDR2 SNEGSKA come from the germline V gene (reference sequence). The CDR3 sequence is CSATLAPTDTQYF.

This sequence joins TRBV7-8 and TRBJ1-1; TCRdb's D call, TRBD1, is unchecked because there is no DNA. This CDR3 region has 13 residues. CDR1 is SGHVS, CDR2 FQNEAQ, per germline. CDR3: CASSLIGTTEAFF. Supplemented by reference TRBV7-8 and TRBJ1-1, the full variable domain reads GAGVSQSPRYKVAKRGQDVALRCDPISGHVSLFWYQQALGQGPEFLTYFQNEAQLDKSGLPSDRFFAERPEGSVSTLKIQRTQQEDSAVYLCASSLIGTTEAFFGQGTRLTVV.

The chain has TRBV7-2 and TRBJ1-3. This CDR3 is 15 amino acids long. Germline V gene data show CDR1 as SGHTA and CDR2 as FQGNSA. CDR3 loop: CASSSLWGTGNTIYF.

The V and J genes are TRBV4-3 and TRBJ2-1; TCRdb lists TRBD2, though no DNA is available to test this call. Germline CDR1 and CDR2: LGHNA and YSLEER. This CDR3 has 18 amino acids. CDR3 amino acids: CASSQDSFLAGDYNEQFF.

The CDR3 sequence is CASSSGLGDYEQYF. The V call is TRBV5-1, the J call TRBJ2-7; without DNA, the TCRdb call of TRBD2 cannot be checked. The CDR3 is 14 amino acids. Germline values: CDR1 SGHRS, CDR2 YFSETQ.

The CDR3 spells CASSLATITDTQYF. The chain couples TRBV5-1 to TRBJ2-3. In germline, CDR1 is SGHRS, CDR2 YFSETQ. This CDR3 spans 14 amino acids.

The J gene is TRBJ2-5, the V gene TRBV4-2; with no DNA, the TCRdb D assignment of TRBD2 cannot be verified. The CDR3 has 14 amino acids. Per the germline V gene, CDR1 is LGHNA and CDR2 is YNFKEQ. CDR3 sequence reads: CASSRSGGKETQYF.

The chain recombines TRBV18 with TRBJ2-1; TCRdb lists TRBD2, though no DNA is available to test this call. Germline CDR1 is KGHSH and CDR2 is LQKENI. This CDR3 has 15 amino acids. CDR3 amino acids: CASSPRTTNYNEQFF.